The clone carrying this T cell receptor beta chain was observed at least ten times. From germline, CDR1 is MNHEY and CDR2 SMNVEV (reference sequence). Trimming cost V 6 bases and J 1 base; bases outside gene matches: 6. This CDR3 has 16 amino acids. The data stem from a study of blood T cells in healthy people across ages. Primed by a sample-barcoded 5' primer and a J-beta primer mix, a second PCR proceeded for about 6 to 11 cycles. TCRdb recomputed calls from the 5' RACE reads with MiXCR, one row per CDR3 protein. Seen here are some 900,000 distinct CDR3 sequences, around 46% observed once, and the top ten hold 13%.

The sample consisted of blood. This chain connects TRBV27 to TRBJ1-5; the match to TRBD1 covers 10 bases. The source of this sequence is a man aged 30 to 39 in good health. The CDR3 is CASSHGTGVSNQPQHF. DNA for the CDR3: TGTGCCAGCAGCCATGGGACAGGGGTGAGCAATCAGCCCCAGCATTTT.